This TCR beta chain was retrieved from a study of blood T cell repertoires in COVID-19. Background on the study: Spain, Italy and the United States supplied samples that represented acute and convalescent COVID-19. Sample material is recorded as cDNA or gDNA derived from T cells, B-cell-depleted T cells, or PBMCs.

Per the study methods: Amplification of reference gene primers provided the estimated nucleated cell counts. Produced via immunoSEQ multiplex PCR; TCRdb's table is partial and in-frame only. V, J and clone size are taken as reported in that table, and D and trimming were inferred from the DNA itself. The profile covers 90,000 to 150,000 clones, with more than 70% appearing a single time and about 3.8% taken by the ten largest. This clone was counted a single time. CDR1 SGHRS and CDR2 YFSETQ come from the germline V gene. The V and J ends lost 0 bases and 4 bases respectively, with 11 bases between them. The CDR3 is 15 amino acids.

The rearrangement links TRBV5-1 to TRBJ2-1, with D tentatively TRBD1 (7 bases). This clonotype was sampled from a man aged 55 to 70 with acute or convalescent COVID-19. Sequencing was performed on peripheral blood. The CDR3 spells CASSLGAGGYNEQFF. The CDR3 DNA is TGCGCCAGCAGCTTGGGGGCAGGGGGGTACAATGAGCAGTTCTTC.